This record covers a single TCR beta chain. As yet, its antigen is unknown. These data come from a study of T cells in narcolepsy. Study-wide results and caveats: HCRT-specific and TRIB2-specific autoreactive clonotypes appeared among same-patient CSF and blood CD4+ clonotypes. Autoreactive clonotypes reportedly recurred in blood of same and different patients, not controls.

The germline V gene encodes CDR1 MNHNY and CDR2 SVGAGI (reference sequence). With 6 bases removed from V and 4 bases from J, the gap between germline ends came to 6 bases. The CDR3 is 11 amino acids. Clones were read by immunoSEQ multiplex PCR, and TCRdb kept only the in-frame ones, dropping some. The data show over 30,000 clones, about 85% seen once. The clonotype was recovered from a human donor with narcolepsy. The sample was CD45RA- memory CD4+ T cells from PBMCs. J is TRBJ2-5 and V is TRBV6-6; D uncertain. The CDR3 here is CASSLRETQYF. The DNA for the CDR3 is TGTGCCAGCAGCCTCCGAGAGACCCAGTACTTC.